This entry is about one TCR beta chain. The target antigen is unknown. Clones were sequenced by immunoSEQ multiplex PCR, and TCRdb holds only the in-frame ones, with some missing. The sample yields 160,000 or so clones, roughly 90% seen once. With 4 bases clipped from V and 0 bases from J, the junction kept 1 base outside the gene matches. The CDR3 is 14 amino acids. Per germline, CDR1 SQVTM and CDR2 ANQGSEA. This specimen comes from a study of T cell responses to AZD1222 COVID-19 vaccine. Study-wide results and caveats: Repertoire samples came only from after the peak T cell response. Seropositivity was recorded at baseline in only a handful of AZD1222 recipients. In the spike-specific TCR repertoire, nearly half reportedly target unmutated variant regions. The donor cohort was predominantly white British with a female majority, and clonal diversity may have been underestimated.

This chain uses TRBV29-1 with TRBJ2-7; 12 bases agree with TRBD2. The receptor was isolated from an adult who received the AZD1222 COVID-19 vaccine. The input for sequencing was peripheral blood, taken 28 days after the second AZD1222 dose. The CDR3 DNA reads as TGCAGCGTTGGGACTAGCGGGGCCTCCTACGAGCAGTACTTC. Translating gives CSVGTSGASYEQYF.